This TCR beta chain emerged from a study of Ad26.COV2.S vaccination and SARS-CoV-2 variants. Looking at the study overall: Among those in the COV1001 Ad26.COV2.S trial arm was the donor.

Germline CDR1 is SGHRS and CDR2 is YFSETQ. Trimming removed 6 bases from V and 0 bases from J, with 15 bases in between. The CDR3 totals 15 residues. Sequencing was performed with immunoSEQ multiplex PCR; in TCRdb, only in-frame clones are kept and a portion is missing. The data contain roughly 510,000 clones, around 88% of them seen just once; the ten biggest clones take up 9.5% to 15%. Documented treatment: some 20 received Ad26.COV2.S at low or high dose, single or two shots; about 5 received placebo; per-sample allocation not given. It was on day 63 after the first vaccine or placebo injection that samples were taken.

The starting material was peripheral blood, obtained in a trial of Ad26.COV2.S vaccine versus placebo. The clonotype comes from a person aged 18-65 years who received the Ad26.COV2.S COVID-19 vaccine or a placebo. The rearrangement joins TRBV5-1 to TRBJ1-1; possibly TRBD1 for D (6 bases). The CDR3 protein is CASTPTGSMNTEAFF. The CDR3 coding sequence is TGCGCCAGCACTCCTACAGGGTCCATGAACACTGAAGCTTTCTTT.